This paragraph covers one TCR beta chain sequence. The antigen remains unidentified. The sample comes from a study of post-analysis software for immune sequencing data. As for the study in general: Both relapsing-remitting and secondary progressive multiple sclerosis featured among the disease courses, as did progressive-relapsing multiple sclerosis. Broader study findings: Samples sharing a preparation batch grouped tightly together when assessed by F measure. Significantly lower normalized Chao1 diversity was seen in multiple sclerosis patients than in controls. TRBV5-6, TRBV5-1 and TRBV20-1 belonged to a set of a handful of TRBV segments that were more frequent in patients than controls.

Deletions cut 6 bases from V and 5 bases from J, with 20 bases between. The CDR3 is 16 amino acids. In germline, CDR1 is LGHNT, CDR2 FRNRAP. TCR beta cDNA libraries had unique molecular identifiers. About 500,000 cDNA molecules were obtained per 1 to 10 million input T cells. From the PCR reads, TCRdb called clonotypes with MiXCR, one entry per CDR3 protein. Of roughly 600,000 distinct CDR3 sequences detected, 44% appear once; the ten largest clones hold around 1.7%. V and J are TRBV12-5 and TRBJ1-5; D unresolved. The sequenced sample consisted of blood. The TCR sequence derives from a girl aged 10 to 17 with multiple sclerosis. Here the CDR3 reads CASGTPLGGVDQPQHF. CDR3 in DNA: TGTGCTAGTGGGACACCGTTGGGCGGGGTGGATCAGCCCCAGCATTTT.